This T cell receptor beta chain was obtained from a study of shared clonotypes between healthy human individuals. In the study overall: Every donor yielded three CD4 naive, three CD4 memory, two CD8 naive and one CD8 memory plate.

With regard to this clone: Its antigen is currently unknown.

Into CD45RA+ naive and CD45RA-negative memory subsets, the CD4+ cells were split. The study ran the assay at deep level. The repertoire was sequenced with immunoSEQ multiplex PCR; TCRdb's copy has only in-frame clones and lacks some. The table has 1.6 million or so clones, just under 99% seen once. Overall study results and limits: Researchers sampled only blood; tissue repertoires likely differ.

Deletions cut 0 bases from V and 2 bases from J, with 12 bases between. Germline CDR1 is SGHNT and CDR2 is YYREEE (reference sequence). This CDR3 spans 16 amino acids. The TCR originated in a man younger than 40 in good health. The rearrangement joins TRBV5-4 to TRBJ1-3; D is possibly TRBD1 (6 bases). Sequencing was performed on naive CD4+ T cells sorted from blood. The subset: CD45RA+ positively selected. In DNA, the CDR3 is TGTGCCAGCAGCTTGGTCCCCAGGGGAACTGGAAACACCATATATTTT. It encodes CASSLVPRGTGNTIYF. The full variable domain, completed using reference TRBV5-4 and TRBJ1-3, is ETGVTQSPTHLIKTRGQQVTLRCSSQSGHNTVSWYQQALGQGPQFIFQYYREEENGRGNFPPRFSGLQFPNYSSELNVNALELDDSALYLCASSLVPRGTGNTIYFGEGSWLTVV.